This T cell receptor (beta chain) was captured by sequencing in a study of T cell repertoires in cytomegalovirus infection. The overall study: CMV epitopes, recently identified HLA-C-restricted and well-studied HLA-B-restricted, were used. CMV infection and matching HLA type were both indicated by public TCR beta signatures.

As concerns this clonotype: Its target is unknown.

Using its own MiXCR run on the reads, TCRdb lists one record per CDR3 protein. This table holds roughly 920,000 distinct CDR3 sequences, roughly 31% found once. This receptor was obtained from a human donor in good health (CMV status not recorded). Some clones in this sample may be carry-over from other donors' samples. Sequenced material: cultured CD8+ T cells from PBMCs, taken from culture after CMV antigen stimulation.

The CDR3 region is CASSYSSRAGEQFF. Here the CDR3 DNA reads TGTGCCAGCAGTTACTCGTCACGAGCGGGGGAGCAGTTCTTC. This chain links TRBV6-2 or TRBV6-3 with TRBJ2-1; 7 bases are shared with TRBD2. This CDR3 has 14 amino acids. Germline V gene data show CDR1 as MNHEY and CDR2 as SVGEGT. With V trimmed by 0 bases and J by 10 bases, 6 bases remained unmatched.